The 15 T cell receptor beta chains below were found in one sample sequenced in a study of response to subunit inactivated influenza vaccine. TCRdb re-called the RT-PCR reads with MiXCR, one entry per CDR3 protein. This sample yields approximately 230,000 distinct CDR3 sequences, of which approximately 12% are seen a single time; roughly 7.7% belongs to the top ten. This specimen was non-naive T cells sorted from PBMCs, taken roughly 15 days before vaccination. The receptors come from a man aged 50-59 years who received an inactivated influenza vaccine.

This clonotype was picked up many times. The J gene is TRBJ1-2, the V gene TRBV19; possibly TRBD1 for D (6 bases). The germline gives CDR1 LNHDA, CDR2 SQIVND (reference sequence). V dropped 3 bases and J dropped 9 bases, with 17 bases sitting between them. The CDR3 sequence is 14 residues long. Here the CDR3 DNA reads TGTGCCAGTAGTATCGGTTCAACAGGGCGGCGCTACACCTTC. Its protein product is CASSIGSTGRRYTF. Full variable domain (outside the CDR3, taken from reference TRBV19 and TRBJ1-2): DGGITQSPKYLFRKEGQNVTLSCEQNLNHDAMYWYRQDPGQGLRLIYYSQIVNDFQKGDIAEGYSVSREKKESFPLTVTSAQKNPTAFYLCASSIGSTGRRYTFGSGTRLTVV.

V is TRBV10-3 and J is TRBJ2-7; either TRBD1 or TRBD2 may fit D (5 bases each). Germline V gives CDR1 ENHRY, CDR2 SYGVKD. The V end was cut by 3 bases, the J end by 3 bases, with 21 bases between. This CDR3 spans 17 amino acids. CDR3: CAISDTITPPGSYEQYF. The DNA for the CDR3 is TGTGCCATCAGTGACACAATTACCCCCCCAGGGAGCTACGAGCAGTACTTC.

The chain is built from TRBV20-1 and TRBJ2-7, with D possibly matching TRBD1 (7 bases). The length of the CDR3 is 17 residues. V was clipped by 0 bases and J by 3 bases, with 21 bases between them. Germline lookup yields CDR1 DFQATT and CDR2 SNEGSKA (reference sequence). The CDR3 loop is CSARDTLGRGDIYEQYF. The CDR3 DNA is TGCAGTGCTAGAGATACCCTGGGCAGGGGGGACATCTACGAGCAGTACTTC.

This rearrangement joins TRBV7-2 to TRBJ2-1; TRBD2 matches 8 bases. The junction had 7 bases not matched to a gene; V was cut back by 4 bases and J by 5 bases. This CDR3 comprises 15 residues. Germline V lookup: CDR1 SGHTA, CDR2 FQGNSA. The CDR3 region is CASSSTGGMNNEQFF. The CDR3 DNA sequence: TGTGCCAGCAGCTCAACGGGGGGGATGAACAATGAGCAGTTCTTC.

This clonotype came up many times. This sequence joins TRBV15 and TRBJ2-2; 8 positions agree with TRBD1. This CDR3 spans 15 amino acids. With 5 bases clipped from V and 6 bases from J, the junction kept 8 bases outside the gene matches. The germline V gene has CDR1 LNHNV and CDR2 YYDKDF (reference sequence). Here the CDR3 reads CATSVFRGRPGELFF. CDR3 nucleotide sequence: TGTGCCACCAGCGTCTTCAGGGGGCGACCCGGGGAGCTGTTTTTT.

The V and J genes are TRBV12-3 or TRBV12-4 and TRBJ1-2; perhaps TRBD1 as D (5 bases). The V end lost 2 bases, the J end lost 1 base, and 20 bases lay between the germline ends. The CDR3 contains 18 residues. This chain's CDR3 is CASSLIWGLDRDNYGYTF. The CDR3 bases are TGTGCCAGCAGTTTAATCTGGGGCTTGGACCGTGATAACTATGGCTACACCTTC.

This clonotype was found many times. The chain is built from TRBV10-3 and TRBJ2-2; 8 nucleotides agree with TRBD2. This CDR3 is 14 amino acids long. Germline trimming cut 10 bases from V and 3 bases from J; bases unmatched to any gene: 7. Germline CDR1 and CDR2: ENHRY and SYGVKD. This CDR3 reads CATESGGYTGELFF. CDR3 nucleotides: TGTGCCACCGAGAGCGGGGGCTACACCGGGGAGCTGTTTTTT.

This clonotype was seen repeatedly, ten times or more. The chain carries TRBV7-6 and TRBJ2-2; unclear D gene. The length of the CDR3 is 13 residues. V shed 5 bases and J shed 3 bases, with 7 bases lying between them. CDR1 is SGHVS, CDR2 FNYEAQ, per germline. CDR3 sequence: CASSPSYTGELFF. The CDR3 nucleotides are TGTGCCAGCAGCCCCTCCTACACCGGGGAGCTGTTTTTT.

This chain links TRBV20-1 with TRBJ2-5; D is possibly TRBD1 (5 bases). The germline CDR1 and CDR2 sequences are DFQATT and SNEGSKA (reference sequence). This CDR3 contains 13 residues. V was shortened by 4 bases and J by 7 bases, with 16 bases between the two germline ends. The CDR3, as DNA: TGCAGTGCTAAAGATCCAGGGCTGGCGACCCAGTACTTC. As protein: CSAKDPGLATQYF.

The chain links TRBV5-1 to TRBJ2-5, with 8 nucleotides matching TRBD1. Germline V gives CDR1 SGHRS, CDR2 YFSETQ. There are 15 residues in the CDR3. Trimming took 0 bases from V and 5 from J; bases not matched to a gene: 6. This chain's CDR3 is CASSLETGVMETQYF. For the CDR3, the DNA is TGCGCCAGCAGCTTGGAGACAGGGGTGATGGAGACCCAGTACTTC. Using reference TRBV5-1 and TRBJ2-5 for the parts outside the CDR3, the full variable domain is KAGVTQTPRYLIKTRGQQVTLSCSPISGHRSVSWYQQTPGQGLQFLFEYFSETQRNKGNFPGRFSGRQFSNSRSEMNVSTLELGDSALYLCASSLETGVMETQYFGPGTRLLVL.

This clonotype was counted a few times. The chain is built from TRBV3-1 and TRBJ2-7, with unresolved D. The CDR3 has 12 residues. Germline V CDR1 and CDR2: LGHDT, YNNKEL (reference sequence). Trimming removed 2 bases from V and 2 bases from J, with 4 bases in between. The chain's CDR3 is CASSQSPYEQYF. Written as DNA, the CDR3 is TGTGCCAGCAGCCAAAGTCCCTACGAGCAGTACTTC.

The CDR3 is CASSPRGFGGGGTDTQYF. The CDR3 bases are TGTGCCAGCAGCCCCCGTGGATTTGGTGGGGGAGGCACAGATACGCAGTATTTT. The V call is TRBV12-3 or TRBV12-4, the J call TRBJ2-3; D tentatively reads TRBD1 or TRBD2 (5 bases each). The CDR3 loop spans 18 amino acids. V was pared by 6 bases and J by 1 base, with 23 bases between.

The table lists this clonotype with many counts. The chain carries TRBV6-1 and TRBJ1-6; tentatively, D is TRBD1 (5 bases). The CDR3 sequence is 12 residues long. V lost 8 bases, J lost 14 bases, and 16 bases lay in between. Germline V lookup: CDR1 MNHNS, CDR2 SASEGT. CDR3 DNA sequence: TGTGCCAGCGACGAGGTCGGGACCTCCCTCCACTTT. Protein sequence: CASDEVGTSLHF.

This clonotype was found a few times. The chain recombines TRBV20-1 with TRBJ2-2, with D maybe TRBD1 (6 bases). The CDR3 is 12 residues long. V was clipped by 6 bases and J by 8 bases, with 13 bases between them. Germline CDR1 and CDR2: DFQATT and SNEGSKA (reference sequence). CDR3 protein: CSALQGFGELFF. CDR3 coding DNA: TGCAGTGCGCTACAGGGTTTTGGGGAGCTGTTTTTT.

The chain has TRBV11-2 and TRBJ2-2, with D possibly TRBD1 on 5 matching bases. The CDR3 consists of 16 residues. Trimming took 1 base from V and 0 from J, leaving 9 bases between them. Germline-derived CDR1 and CDR2 are SGHAT and FQNNGV. CDR3 coding DNA: TGTGCCAGCAGCTTAGGTACCAGGGCGAACACCGGGGAGCTGTTTTTT. This sequence encodes CASSLGTRANTGELFF. Filled out from reference TRBV11-2 and TRBJ2-2, the complete variable domain reads EAGVAQSPRYKIIEKRQSVAFWCNPISGHATLYWYQQILGQGPKLLIQFQNNGVVDDSQLPKDRFSAERLKGVDSTLKIQPAKLEDSAVYLCASSLGTRANTGELFFGEGSRLTVL.